Listed below are T cell receptor beta chains from one sample, sequenced in a study of response to subunit inactivated influenza vaccine. A single record per CDR3 protein comes from TCRdb applying MiXCR to the RT-PCR reads. The profile shows approximately 500,000 distinct CDR3 sequences, 10% to 15% of them singletons. The sample consisted of PBMCs from blood, taken more than 35 days after vaccination. Source of these receptors: a man in his forties or fifties who received an inactivated influenza vaccine. The CDR3 runs from the conserved cysteine through the conserved F or W. Each record gives: clone size, J gene, V gene, D gene, CDR3 DNA, CDR3 protein. A D gene is named only where the DNA matches it firmly. Not all rows give a size; the values are once, few, many and, for expanded clones, a class.

-,TRBJ1-1,TRBV30,-,TGTGCCTGGGGGCACAGGGTGGGGAACACTGAAGCTTTCTTT,CAWGHRVGNTEAFF
-,TRBJ2-5,TRBV21-1,-,TGTGCCAGCAGCCTAAGGGAGCGATTCCAAGAGACCCAGTACTTC,CASSLRERFQETQYF
few,TRBJ2-7,TRBV4-1,-,TGCGCCAGCAGCCAAGACGAGAGGCTAGCTGCCTACGAGCAGTACTTC,CASSQDERLAAYEQYF
many,TRBJ2-1,TRBV5-6,-,TGTGCCAGCATCTGGGATGGGGGGCCCTACAATGAGCAGTTCTTC,CASIWDGGPYNEQFF
few,TRBJ2-5,TRBV11-2,-,TGTGCCAGCAGCTTAGTGGATTTAGGGACTCAGGAGACCCAGTACTTC,CASSLVDLGTQETQYF
few,TRBJ2-5,TRBV10-3,TRBD2,TGTGCCATCAGGCCAACTAGCGGTCAAGAGACCCAGTACTTC,CAIRPTSGQETQYF
-,TRBJ2-6,TRBV12-3/TRBV12-4,TRBD1,TGTGCCAGCAGTGAACAGGGGGCTACGACTGGGGCCAACGTCCTGACTTTC,CASSEQGATTGANVLTF
many,TRBJ2-2,TRBV18,-,TGTGCCAGCTCTCCCACCGAAAACACCGGGGAGCTGTTTTTT,CASSPTENTGELFF
-,TRBJ1-1,TRBV15,-,TGTGCCACCAGCAGAGATTACAGGAACACTGAAGCTTTCTTT,CATSRDYRNTEAFF
few,TRBJ1-4,TRBV5-5,-,TGTGCCAGCAGCTCTGGATCCTCGAGAACTAATGAAAAACTGTTTTTT,CASSSGSSRTNEKLFF
-,TRBJ2-4,TRBV5-6,-,TGTGCCAGCAGCTCCGGGCTAGCCTCCTCTCAACTAGCCAAAAACATTCAGTACTTC,CASSSGLASSQLAKNIQYF
few,TRBJ2-1,TRBV10-3,TRBD2,TGTGCCATCGGGACTAGCGGGGGCAATGAGCAGTTCTTC,CAIGTSGGNEQFF
few,TRBJ2-1,TRBV20-1,-,TGCAGTGCGCAGACGGGGGGCCGGAATGAGCAGTTCTTC,CSAQTGGRNEQFF
few,TRBJ1-4,TRBV12-3/TRBV12-4,-,TGTGCCAGCAGTTTACTTGTAGGGCGTAATGAAAAACTGTTTTTT,CASSLLVGRNEKLFF
few,TRBJ2-2,TRBV6-2/TRBV6-3,-,TGTGCCAGCAGTTATGACGGGAGTGGTACCGGGGAGCTGTTTTTT,CASSYDGSGTGELFF
-,TRBJ2-5,TRBV30,TRBD2,TGTGCCTGGAGTGCCCCACTAGCGGTGTACCAAGAGACCCAGTACTTC,CAWSAPLAVYQETQYF
-,TRBJ1-2,TRBV7-2,-,TGTGCCAGCAGCTTAATGGCTGCGGACAGAAAATACGGTGGCTACACCTTC,CASSLMAADRKYGGYTF
-,TRBJ2-1,TRBV19,-,TGTGCCAGTAGTATGTGGACGGACAACAATGAGCAGTTCTTC,CASSMWTDNNEQFF
once,TRBJ1-1,TRBV30,-,TGTGCCTGGAGCCACTACACTGAAGCTTTCTTT,CAWSHYTEAFF
many,TRBJ2-7,TRBV5-5,-,TGTGCCAGCAGCTTGGGAACGAACAGCTACGAGCAGTACTTC,CASSLGTNSYEQYF
few,TRBJ2-7,TRBV13,TRBD1,TGTGCCAGCAGCTTATTAGGCCAGGGGGTCGCCGAGCAGTACTTC,CASSLLGQGVAEQYF
few,TRBJ2-3,TRBV9,TRBD2,TGTGCCAGCAGCGTCAGCGGGGGCCAGAGGGATACGCAGTATTTT,CASSVSGGQRDTQYF
-,TRBJ2-2,TRBV27,-,TGTGCCAGCAGTTTATCGGCTGGCGGGGAGCTGTTTTTT,CASSLSAGGELFF
many,TRBJ2-7,TRBV20-1,-,TGCAGTGCTAGCGACCTTTTATCCTCCTACGAGCAGTACTTC,CSASDLLSSYEQYF
-,TRBJ2-7,TRBV20-1,TRBD2,TGCAGTGCTCCGACTAGCGGGAGTTCCTACGAGCAGTACTTC,CSAPTSGSSYEQYF
-,TRBJ2-1,TRBV12-3/TRBV12-4,TRBD2,TGTGCCAGCAGATTGGGACTAGCGGGAGTTGAGCAGTTCTTC,CASRLGLAGVEQFF
many,TRBJ2-1,TRBV10-3,-,TGTGCCATCAGAGGTGGGTCCTACAATGAGCAGTTCTTC,CAIRGGSYNEQFF
many,TRBJ2-1,TRBV12-3/TRBV12-4,TRBD2,TGTGCCAGCTGGTCGGGACTAGCGATCAATGAGCAGTTCTTC,CASWSGLAINEQFF
-,TRBJ2-5,TRBV7-9,-,TGTGCCAGCAGCTTAGGTATTCAAGAGACCCAGTACTTC,CASSLGIQETQYF
many,TRBJ2-3,TRBV7-7,-,TGTGCTAGCAGCTTAGTTTTCGACAGTATAGGAGATACGCAGTATTTT,CASSLVFDSIGDTQYF
many,TRBJ1-4,TRBV7-9,-,TGTGCCAGCAGCTTAGGAGGGGGAGGGGAAAAACTGTTTTTT,CASSLGGGGEKLFF
-,TRBJ2-2,TRBV5-6,-,TGTGCCAGCAGCCAGGGCTACGGGGAGCTGTTTTTT,CASSQGYGELFF
few,TRBJ2-2,TRBV5-1,-,TGCGCCAGCACCCCCAGGGACACCGGGGAGCTGTTTTTT,CASTPRDTGELFF
many,TRBJ2-1,TRBV5-1,TRBD2,TGCGCCAGCAGCTCCTCCCTAGCGGGGGATTACAATGAGCAGTTCTTC,CASSSSLAGDYNEQFF
few,TRBJ2-7,TRBV6-5,-,TGTGCCAGCAGTTACATCAGGGGGGCCTACGAGCAGTACTTC,CASSYIRGAYEQYF
-,TRBJ1-5,TRBV10-3,TRBD1,TGTGCCATCAGCAATGACAGGGCTAGTCAGCCCCAGCATTTT,CAISNDRASQPQHF